Listed below are T cell receptor beta chains from one sample, sequenced in a study of cytomegalovirus exposure and HLA in healthy donors. Some clones are missing from TCRdb's copy, which holds only in-frame ones; the method was immunoSEQ multiplex PCR. The table shows over 150,000 clones, with roughly two thirds occurring only once. Sequenced material: PBMCs. The source of these receptors is a woman in her twenties or thirties in good health and CMV-seronegative. The conserved cysteine and the conserved F or W are not part of the CDR3 here. A D gene is named only where the DNA matches it firmly. Clone size is stated in some rows and not others, as once, few, many or a class when expanded.

TRBV27	TRBJ2-7	once	TRBD2	ASGKGTGTT
TRBV19	TRBJ1-4	few	TRBD1	ASREGTAINEKLF
TRBV28	TRBJ2-7	NA	TRBD1	ASRSGQGRYEQY
TRBV7-9	TRBJ1-2	few	NA	ASSLVLSADYGYT
TRBV28	TRBJ2-7	NA	TRBD1	ASSLAGQGSYEQY
TRBV28	TRBJ2-7	NA	TRBD1	ATGQGRGEQY
TRBV2	TRBJ2-3	NA	NA	ASKTLESTDTQY
TRBV30	TRBJ2-2	once	NA	AWSKDTLTGELF
TRBV6-1	TRBJ2-4	NA	NA	ASVGEDIQY
TRBV11-1	TRBJ2-2	NA	TRBD2	ASSYLAGGPIGELF
TRBV28	TRBJ2-4	NA	TRBD2	ASSPSGRNIQY
TRBV5-6	TRBJ2-2	NA	NA	ASSLNFGQGIGELF
TRBV28	TRBJ2-7	NA	NA	ASSGPAYEQY
TRBV7-2	TRBJ2-2	NA	TRBD2	ASSSYPGTSGRGGELF
TRBV7-9	TRBJ2-5	NA	NA	ASSPGLEETQY
TRBV11-2	TRBJ1-2	few	TRBD1	ASSSWSTGDPNYGYT
TRBV7-6	TRBJ2-7	few	TRBD2	ASSRGTSGRNEQY
TRBV7-2	TRBJ2-7	NA	TRBD1	ASSWGQGAREQY
TRBV7-9	TRBJ1-2	NA	NA	ASSLGSKVADGYT
TRBV4-1	TRBJ1-1	NA	NA	ASSQWLNTEAF
TRBV4-3	TRBJ2-1	few	TRBD2	ASSYSGRGEQF
TRBV7-6	TRBJ2-1	NA	NA	ASSSRGSGFSYNEQF
TRBV7-6	TRBJ2-1	NA	TRBD1	ASSPGTGTYNEQF
TRBV7-2	TRBJ2-1	NA	NA	ASSLAGGTTYNEQF
TRBV7-2	TRBJ1-1	NA	TRBD1	ASSMDRPNTEAF
TRBV5-1	TRBJ2-3	NA	NA	ASSLVPSASTDTQY
TRBV10-2	TRBJ2-2	NA	NA	ASSLFTLTPGTGELF
TRBV2	TRBJ1-3	NA	NA	ASSARQALSGNTIY
TRBV5-1	TRBJ2-1	few	TRBD1	ASSYHTGVRSSYNEQF
TRBV1	TRBJ2-7	NA	NA	TSSHRPGAGLPEQY
TRBV28	TRBJ2-7	NA	NA	ASTVLRGSSEQY
TRBV7-9	TRBJ2-1	NA	TRBD1	ASSSTGDSYNEQF
TRBV5-6	TRBJ1-2	NA	NA	ASSAVRGDYGYT
TRBV1	TRBJ2-1	NA	NA	TSSQGTGGNEQF
TRBV4-1	TRBJ2-5	NA	NA	ASSQTGTETQY
TRBV6-1	TRBJ1-3	NA	NA	ASSVLSSGNTIY
TRBV7-9	TRBJ2-1	NA	TRBD2	AASGGRSYNEQF
TRBV30	TRBJ1-5	NA	NA	AWTAGGNQPQH
TRBV7-9	TRBJ2-3	NA	NA	ASSPGSSALATDTQY
TRBV11-1	TRBJ1-1	NA	NA	ASSRRARDTEAF
TRBV28	TRBJ1-3	NA	NA	ASSLLMGESSGNTIY
TRBV4-1	TRBJ2-5	NA	TRBD1	ASSPRDRGLTETQY
TRBV28	TRBJ2-7	NA	TRBD2	ASTTGGRNEQY
TRBV5-1	TRBJ2-2	few	TRBD1	ASSLGDRGTGELF
TRBV29-1	TRBJ2-7	NA	NA	SVELPVQLNSYEQY
TRBV11-2	TRBJ2-1	once	NA	ASSLGTTLTDEQF
TRBV4-1	TRBJ1-2	NA	NA	ASSQEEYGYT
TRBV19	TRBJ1-1	NA	TRBD1	ASSTQGARYTEAF
TRBV25-1	TRBJ2-4	NA	TRBD1	ASSLGGGTGGRGNQY
TRBV2	TRBJ1-5	NA	TRBD1	ASSPTGALNQPQH